Below, 17 T cell receptor beta chains from the same sample are listed, as sequenced in a study of cytomegalovirus exposure and HLA in healthy donors. PCR involved 60 Vbeta and 13 Jbeta primers. The data were produced by immunoSEQ multiplex PCR, yet TCRdb's version contains in-frame clones alone and is incomplete. The data show 140,000 to 150,000 clones, with 70% to 85% seen just once and around a tenth held by the top ten. Sample: PBMCs. These TCRs come from a woman aged 60 to 75 in good health and CMV-seropositive.

The chain is built from TRBV18 and TRBJ2-1; D possibly corresponds to TRBD2 (6 bases). CDR1 and CDR2 (germline): KGHSH, LQKENI. Between the trimmed V and J ends, which lost 5 bases and 3 bases, there was a span of 14 bases. The CDR3 spans 15 residues. The CDR3 DNA reads TGTGCCAGCTCAAAGGGCCGAGCGGGCTACAATGAGCAGTTCTTC. Protein product: CASSKGRAGYNEQFF.

The chain employs TRBV10-3 and TRBJ1-1; D possibly corresponds to TRBD1 (5 bases). CDR3 length: 12 residues. V lost 7 bases and J lost 7, with 13 bases in between. Looked up from germline, CDR1 is ENHRY and CDR2 is SYGVKD. DNA for the CDR3: TGTGCCATCAAAGGGACGGAGGGTGAAGCTTTCTTT. This translates into CAIKGTEGEAFF.

The CDR3 sequence: CASSYDSPGTGEQYF. The CDR3 DNA reads TGTGCCAGCAGTTACGACTCCCCAGGGACAGGGGAGCAGTACTTC. The genes are TRBV6-6 and TRBJ2-7; TRBD1 matches 9 bases. The CDR3 has 15 residues. V trimming: 2 bases; J trimming: 7 bases; junction bases outside the gene matches: 9. Germline lookup yields CDR1 MNHNY and CDR2 SVGAGI (reference sequence).

The genes are TRBV5-5 and TRBJ2-3; TRBD2 agrees at 7 bases. With V trimmed by 4 bases and J by 2 bases, 7 bases remained unmatched. The CDR3 length is 15 residues. The germline V gene has CDR1 SGHKS and CDR2 YYEKEE (reference sequence). DNA for the CDR3: TGTGCCAGCAGCCCTGGACTAGTTTACACAGATACGCAGTATTTT. It translates to CASSPGLVYTDTQYF.

The chain has TRBV7-2 and TRBJ2-3; 8 bases align to TRBD2. CDR1 and CDR2 (germline): SGHTA, FQGNSA. This CDR3 is built from 15 residues. The V gene end was trimmed by 2 bases and the J gene end by 3 bases; junction bases not matched to a gene: 4. The CDR3 spells CASSLSAGGTDTQYF. The DNA of the CDR3 is TGTGCCAGCAGCTTATCGGCGGGAGGAACAGATACGCAGTATTTT.

The V and J genes are TRBV7-8 and TRBJ2-5; maybe TRBD2 (6 bases). Trimming removed 1 base from V and 6 bases from J, with 18 bases in between. Germline V gives CDR1 SGHVS, CDR2 FQNEAQ. The CDR3 covers 16 residues. CDR3 coding DNA: TGTGCCAGCAGCTTAGGTACGGGAGCTGACATAAAGACCCAGTACTTC. Its protein is CASSLGTGADIKTQYF.

The rearrangement joins TRBV2 to TRBJ1-2, with unresolved D. Per the germline V gene, CDR1 is SNHLY and CDR2 is FYNNEI. There are 13 residues in the CDR3. The V gene lost 6 bases and the J gene lost 2 bases, with 10 bases spanning the gap. CDR3 sequence (DNA): TGTGCCAGCAGATTCGACACAAACTATGGCTACACCTTC. It codes for CASRFDTNYGYTF.

This chain joins TRBV15 and TRBJ1-2, with TRBD1 matching over 7 bases. J gave up 5 bases and V 0 bases, and 12 bases lay outside the gene matches. Germline CDR1 LNHNV, CDR2 YYDKDF (reference sequence). The CDR3 runs 17 residues. The CDR3 loop is CATSREPALGGAYGYTF. The CDR3 DNA follows: TGTGCCACCAGCAGAGAGCCCGCGCTAGGGGGCGCGTATGGCTACACCTTC.

The J gene is TRBJ1-6, the V gene TRBV5-1; tentative D call: TRBD1 (5 bases). The length of the CDR3 is 18 residues. The germline V gene has CDR1 SGHRS and CDR2 YFSETQ. V lost 3 bases, J lost 10 bases, and 26 bases lay in between. CDR3 loop: CASSSSPGGTSSQSPLHF. Here the CDR3 DNA reads TGCGCCAGCAGCTCCTCCCCGGGGGGTACATCATCCCAATCACCCCTCCACTTT.

The chain couples TRBV7-9 to TRBJ1-4, with 12 bases matching TRBD1. Germline V gives CDR1 SEHNR, CDR2 FQNEAQ (reference sequence). With V trimmed by 6 bases and J by 0 bases, 2 bases remained unmatched. There are 16 residues in the CDR3. In DNA form, the CDR3 reads TGTGCCAGCAGGGGACAGGGGGCCTCAACTAATGAAAAACTGTTTTTT. Its translation: CASRGQGASTNEKLFF.

CDR3 amino acids: CASSAQGIHNEKLFF. CDR3 in DNA: TGTGCCAGCAGTGCACAGGGGATTCATAATGAAAAACTGTTTTTT. This chain uses TRBV27 with TRBJ1-4, with 7 bases lining up with TRBD1. Unmatched junction bases numbered 7, after V lost 5 bases and J lost 4 bases. The CDR3 consists of 15 residues. Germline CDR1 is MNHEY and CDR2 is SMNVEV (reference sequence).

This chain links TRBV30 with TRBJ1-5; 8 bases align to TRBD1. The CDR3 has 17 residues. The V and J ends lost 2 bases and 0 bases, in that order; junction bases with no gene match: 9. Germline V gene sequence: CDR1 GTSNPN, CDR2 SVGIG (reference sequence). The CDR3 DNA follows: TGTGCCTGGAGTCCTCAAGACAGGGGCGTTAGCAATCAGCCCCAGCATTTT. Translation gives CAWSPQDRGVSNQPQHF.

The J gene is TRBJ2-7, the V gene TRBV6-5; 10 bases agree with TRBD2. The CDR3 runs 14 residues. V dropped 6 bases and J dropped 2; count of bases not matched to a gene: 4. Germline V CDR1 and CDR2: MNHEY, SVGAGI. CDR3 sequence: CASSRAGGAYEQYF. As DNA, the CDR3 is TGTGCCAGCAGCCGAGCGGGAGGGGCCTACGAGCAGTACTTC.

The V gene is TRBV5-6, the J gene TRBJ2-6; 9 bases align to TRBD2. The CDR3 covers 16 residues. With V trimmed by 1 base and J by 13 bases, 12 bases remained unmatched. Germline-derived CDR1 and CDR2 are SGHDT and YYEEEE. CDR3 nucleotides: TGTGCCAGCAGCTTGTCACCGGGACTAGCTGATCGGGTCCTGACTTTC. Protein: CASSLSPGLADRVLTF.

The chain links TRBV7-6 to TRBJ1-4; tentatively, D is TRBD1 (5 bases). The CDR3 consists of 14 residues. Germline V gene sequence: CDR1 SGHVS, CDR2 FNYEAQ. V was trimmed by 2 bases and J by 6 bases, leaving 10 bases between them. The CDR3 region has the DNA TGTGCCAGCAGCTTATCGACAGTGGATGAAAAACTGTTTTTT. This gives the protein CASSLSTVDEKLFF. Using reference TRBV7-6 and TRBJ1-4 for the parts outside the CDR3, the full variable domain is GAGVSQSPRYKVTKRGQDVALRCDPISGHVSLYWYRQALGQGPEFLTYFNYEAQQDKSGLPNDRFSAERPEGSISTLTIQRTEQRDSAMYRCASSLSTVDEKLFFGSGTQLSVL.

CDR3 sequence reads: CASSIDGAGTDTQYF. The CDR3 DNA reads as TGTGCCAGTAGTATAGATGGGGCTGGCACAGATACGCAGTATTTT. The rearrangement uses TRBV19 and TRBJ2-3; possible D gene TRBD1, 5 bases. The CDR3 spans 15 residues. V was clipped by 0 bases and J by 1 base, with 8 bases between them. Per germline, CDR1 LNHDA and CDR2 SQIVND (reference sequence).

Comments on this clone: Other DNA variants within this sample encode the same CDR3. The genes are TRBV6-5 and TRBJ2-7; D remains unclear. The germline V gene has CDR1 MNHEY and CDR2 SVGAGI. The CDR3 loop spans 13 amino acids. Between the trimmed V and J ends, which lost 8 bases and 1 base, there was a span of 12 bases. The CDR3: CASHRASSYEQYF. Written as DNA, the CDR3 is TGTGCCAGCCACCGAGCTTCGTCCTACGAGCAGTACTTC.